These 5 T cell receptor beta chains originate from one sample sequenced in a study of blood T cells in healthy people across ages. Alongside a J-beta primer mix, a sample-barcoded 5' primer served in a second PCR lasting about 7 to 11 cycles. TCRdb re-analysed the 5' RACE reads in MiXCR, keeping a single row per CDR3 protein. The sample lists 1.5 million to 2 million distinct CDR3 sequences, roughly 52% seen once, with approximately 2% in the top ten. The specimen was blood. All receptors come from a woman aged 35 to 49 in good health.

The CDR3 nucleotides read TGCGCCAGCAGTTCCTTGGCGACAGGGGACAATGGCTACACCTTC. Encoded protein: CASSSLATGDNGYTF. J is TRBJ1-2 and V is TRBV5-1; TRBD1 agrees at 8 bases. The V gene end was trimmed by 5 bases and the J gene end by 6 bases; junction bases not matched to a gene: 12. Germline-derived CDR1 and CDR2 are SGHRS and YFSETQ. This CDR3 contains 15 residues. The entire variable domain, with the rest obtained from reference TRBV5-1 and TRBJ1-2, is as follows: KAGVTQTPRYLIKTRGQQVTLSCSPISGHRSVSWYQQTPGQGLQFLFEYFSETQRNKGNFPGRFSGRQFSNSRSEMNVSTLELGDSALYLCASSSLATGDNGYTFGSGTRLTVV.

This chain links TRBV29-1 with TRBJ2-7, with D maybe TRBD1 (6 bases). CDR3 length: 13 residues. The V end was cut by 6 bases, the J end by 0 bases, with 12 bases between. CDR1 SQVTM and CDR2 ANQGSEA come from the germline V gene. This CDR3 reads CSVLQGPSYEQYF. The CDR3 coding sequence is TGCAGCGTCCTACAGGGCCCCTCCTACGAGCAGTACTTC.

The V and J genes are TRBV5-1 and TRBJ2-4; no firm D call. CDR1 SGHRS and CDR2 YFSETQ come from the germline V gene. This CDR3 has 11 residues. V dropped 5 bases and J dropped 9 bases, with 9 bases sitting between them. The CDR3 DNA is TGCGCCAGCAGTGAAGGGCGCATTCAGTACTTC. Protein product: CASSEGRIQYF. The whole variable domain, filled in from reference TRBV5-1 and TRBJ2-4, reads KAGVTQTPRYLIKTRGQQVTLSCSPISGHRSVSWYQQTPGQGLQFLFEYFSETQRNKGNFPGRFSGRQFSNSRSEMNVSTLELGDSALYLCASSEGRIQYFGAGTRLSVL.

The chain links TRBV20-1 to TRBJ2-5, with 7 positions matching TRBD1. The germline CDR1 and CDR2 sequences are DFQATT and SNEGSKA (reference sequence). Trimming took 4 bases from V and 11 from J; bases not matched to a gene: 13. There are 13 residues in the CDR3. The CDR3 is CSAKGQVNNEQYF. Written as DNA, the CDR3 is TGCAGTGCTAAAGGACAGGTCAACAATGAGCAGTACTTC.

The chain joins TRBV15 to TRBJ2-5; perhaps TRBD2 as D (5 bases). Germline CDR1 and CDR2: LNHNV and YYDKDF (reference sequence). With 5 bases removed from V and 6 bases from J, the gap between germline ends came to 19 bases. This CDR3 has 15 amino acids. CDR3 DNA sequence: TGTGCCACCAGCGGCTTTGAGGGTTTAGAGAAGACCCAGTACTTC. Its protein is CATSGFEGLEKTQYF.